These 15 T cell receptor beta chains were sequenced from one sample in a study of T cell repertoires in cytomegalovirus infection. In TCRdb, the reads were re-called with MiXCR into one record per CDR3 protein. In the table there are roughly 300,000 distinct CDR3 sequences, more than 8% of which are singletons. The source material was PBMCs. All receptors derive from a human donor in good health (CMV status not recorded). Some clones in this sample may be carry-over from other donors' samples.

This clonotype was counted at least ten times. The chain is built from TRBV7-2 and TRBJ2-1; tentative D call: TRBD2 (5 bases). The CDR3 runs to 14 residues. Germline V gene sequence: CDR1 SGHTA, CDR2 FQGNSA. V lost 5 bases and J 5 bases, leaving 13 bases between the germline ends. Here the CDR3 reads CASSARLNHNEQFF. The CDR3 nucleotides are TGTGCCAGCAGCGCCCGACTAAACCACAATGAGCAGTTCTTC.

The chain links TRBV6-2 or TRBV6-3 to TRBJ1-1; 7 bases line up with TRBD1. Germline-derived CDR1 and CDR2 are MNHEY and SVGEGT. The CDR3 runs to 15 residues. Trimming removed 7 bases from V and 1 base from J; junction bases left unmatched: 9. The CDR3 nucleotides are TGTGCCAGCACTGTACAGGGGAGAAAGAACACTGAAGCTTTCTTT. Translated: CASTVQGRKNTEAFF.

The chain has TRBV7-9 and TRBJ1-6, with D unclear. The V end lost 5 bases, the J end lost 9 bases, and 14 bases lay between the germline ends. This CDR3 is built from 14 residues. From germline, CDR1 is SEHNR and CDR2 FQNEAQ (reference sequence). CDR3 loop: CASSPMASGSPLHF. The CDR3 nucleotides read TGTGCCAGCAGCCCGATGGCCTCGGGTTCACCCCTCCACTTT.

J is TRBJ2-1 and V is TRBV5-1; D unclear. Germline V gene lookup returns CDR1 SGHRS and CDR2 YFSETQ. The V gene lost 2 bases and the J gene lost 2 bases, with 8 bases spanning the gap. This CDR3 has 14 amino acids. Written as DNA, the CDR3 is TGCGCCAGCAGCTTTGGGCAGGCCTACAATGAGCAGTTCTTC. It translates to CASSFGQAYNEQFF.

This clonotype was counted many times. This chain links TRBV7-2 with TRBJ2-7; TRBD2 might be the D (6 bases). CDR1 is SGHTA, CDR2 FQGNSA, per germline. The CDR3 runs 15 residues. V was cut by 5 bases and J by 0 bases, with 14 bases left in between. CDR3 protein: CASSGRDWISYEQYF. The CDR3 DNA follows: TGTGCCAGCAGCGGCCGGGACTGGATCTCCTACGAGCAGTACTTC.

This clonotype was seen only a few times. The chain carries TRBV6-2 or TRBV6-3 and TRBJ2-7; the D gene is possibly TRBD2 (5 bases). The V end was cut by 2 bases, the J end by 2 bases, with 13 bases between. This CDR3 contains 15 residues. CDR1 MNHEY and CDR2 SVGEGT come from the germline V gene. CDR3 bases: TGTGCCAGCAGTTACGAAGCGGACCCCACCTACGAGCAGTACTTC. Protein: CASSYEADPTYEQYF.

CDR3 in amino acids: CASSPTDRGIEAFF. Here the CDR3 DNA reads TGTGCCAGCAGTCCTACAGACAGGGGGATTGAAGCTTTCTTT. V usage is TRBV9 and J usage is TRBJ1-1; 9 nucleotides agree with TRBD1. The germline gives CDR1 SGDLS, CDR2 YYNGEE. V gave up 5 bases and J gave up 7 bases; unmatched junction bases: 9. CDR3 length equals 14 residues. Full variable domain (rest looked up from reference TRBV9 and TRBJ1-1): DSGVTQTPKHLITATGQRVTLRCSPRSGDLSVYWYQQSLDQGLQFLIQYYNGEERAKGNILERFSAQQFPDLHSELNLSSLELGDSALYFCASSPTDRGIEAFFGQGTRLTVV.

CDR3 coding DNA: TGCAGTGCCTCGGACAGAAATGAAAAACTGTTTTTT. Encoded protein: CSASDRNEKLFF. The chain couples TRBV20-1 to TRBJ1-4; D possibly corresponds to TRBD1 (6 bases). The CDR3 has 12 residues. Germline CDR1 reads DFQATT; CDR2 reads SNEGSKA (reference sequence). Trimming removed 6 bases from V and 5 bases from J, with 10 bases in between.

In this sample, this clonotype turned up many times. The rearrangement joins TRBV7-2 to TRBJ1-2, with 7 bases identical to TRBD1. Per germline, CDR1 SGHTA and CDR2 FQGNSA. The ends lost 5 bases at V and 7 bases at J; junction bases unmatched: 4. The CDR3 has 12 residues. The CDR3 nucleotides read TGTGCCAGCAGCGTCAACAGGGGTGGCTACACCTTC. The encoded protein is CASSVNRGGYTF.

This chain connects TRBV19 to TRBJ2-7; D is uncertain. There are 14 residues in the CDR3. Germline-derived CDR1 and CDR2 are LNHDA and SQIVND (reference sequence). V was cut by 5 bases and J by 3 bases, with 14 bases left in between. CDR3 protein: CASSAEGKHYEQYF. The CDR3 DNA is TGTGCCAGTAGTGCGGAAGGGAAGCACTACGAGCAGTACTTC.

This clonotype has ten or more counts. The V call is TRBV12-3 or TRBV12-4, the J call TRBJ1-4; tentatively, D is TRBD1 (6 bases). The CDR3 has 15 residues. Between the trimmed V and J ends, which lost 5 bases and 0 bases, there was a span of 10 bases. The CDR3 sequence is CASSLGGATNEKLFF. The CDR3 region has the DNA TGTGCCAGCAGTCTCGGGGGCGCAACTAATGAAAAACTGTTTTTT.

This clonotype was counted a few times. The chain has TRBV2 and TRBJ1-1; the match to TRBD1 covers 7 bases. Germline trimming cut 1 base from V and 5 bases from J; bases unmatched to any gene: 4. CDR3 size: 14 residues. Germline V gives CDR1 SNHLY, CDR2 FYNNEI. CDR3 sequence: CASSEDRGWTEAFF. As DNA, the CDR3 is TGTGCCAGCAGTGAAGACAGGGGATGGACTGAAGCTTTCTTT.

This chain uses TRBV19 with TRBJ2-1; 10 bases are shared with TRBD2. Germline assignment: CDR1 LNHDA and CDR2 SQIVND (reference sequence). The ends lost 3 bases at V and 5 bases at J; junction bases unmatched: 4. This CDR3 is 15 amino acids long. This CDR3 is CASSIGTSANNEQFF. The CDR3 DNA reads TGTGCCAGTAGTATCGGGACTAGCGCTAACAATGAGCAGTTCTTC.

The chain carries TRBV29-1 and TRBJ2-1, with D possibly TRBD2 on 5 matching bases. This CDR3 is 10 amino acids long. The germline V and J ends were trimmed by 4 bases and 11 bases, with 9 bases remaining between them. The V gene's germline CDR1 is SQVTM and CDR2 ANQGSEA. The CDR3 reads CSVVGSKQFF. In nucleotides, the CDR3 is TGCAGCGTTGTGGGGAGCAAGCAGTTCTTC.

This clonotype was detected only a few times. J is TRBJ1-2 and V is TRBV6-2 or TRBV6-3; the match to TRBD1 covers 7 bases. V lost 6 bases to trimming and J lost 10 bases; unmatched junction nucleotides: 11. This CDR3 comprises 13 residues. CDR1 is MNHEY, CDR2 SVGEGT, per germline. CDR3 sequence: CASSRQGKDDYTF. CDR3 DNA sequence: TGTGCCAGCAGCCGACAGGGAAAGGATGACTACACCTTC.